The clone carrying this T cell receptor (beta chain) was observed a few times. Its antigen is undetermined. The CDR3 extends over 16 amino acids. Germline V lookup: CDR1 MGHDK, CDR2 SYGVNS. The V end lost 2 bases, the J end lost 1 base, and 9 bases lay between the germline ends. These data come from a study of response to subunit inactivated influenza vaccine. The study's findings and limits: Authors proposed each seasonal influenza vaccination draws in few new T cells.

From the RT-PCR reads, TCRdb called clonotypes with MiXCR, one entry per CDR3 protein. Of fewer than 250,000 distinct CDR3 sequences in the sample, 13% to 15% were seen once. The TCR sequence derives from a man between 45 and 60 years old who received an inactivated influenza vaccine. The V call is TRBV25-1, the J call TRBJ2-6; D unresolved. The material was CD8+ T cells sorted from PBMCs, obtained 5 days after vaccination. The CDR3 sequence is CASSEGLESGANVLTF. The CDR3 coding sequence is TGTGCCAGCAGTGAAGGGCTAGAGTCTGGGGCCAACGTCCTGACTTTC.